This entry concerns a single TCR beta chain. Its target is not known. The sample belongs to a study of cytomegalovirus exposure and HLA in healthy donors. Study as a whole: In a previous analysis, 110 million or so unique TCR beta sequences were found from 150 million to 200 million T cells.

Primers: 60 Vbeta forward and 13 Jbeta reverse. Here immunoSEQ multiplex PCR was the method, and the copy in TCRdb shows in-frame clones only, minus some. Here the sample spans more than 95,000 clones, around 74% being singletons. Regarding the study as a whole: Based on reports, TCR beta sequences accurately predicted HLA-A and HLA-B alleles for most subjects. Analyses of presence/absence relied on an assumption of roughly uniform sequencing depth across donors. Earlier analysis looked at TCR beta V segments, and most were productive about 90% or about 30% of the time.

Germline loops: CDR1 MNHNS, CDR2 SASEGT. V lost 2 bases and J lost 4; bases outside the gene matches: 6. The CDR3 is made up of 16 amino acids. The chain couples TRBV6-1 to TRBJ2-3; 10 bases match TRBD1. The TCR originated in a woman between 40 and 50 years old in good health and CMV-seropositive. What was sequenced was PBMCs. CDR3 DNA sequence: TGTGCCAGCAGTGAACAGGGACAGGGGTTTCCAGATACGCAGTATTTT. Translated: CASSEQGQGFPDTQYF.